One and the same sample provided the 21 T cell receptor beta chains below, sequenced in a study of technical replicates of blood from several donors. The method was immunoSEQ multiplex PCR; TCRdb's version includes in-frame clones alone and lacks a portion of them. The sample shows 85,000 to 100,000 clones, about 96% of them seen only once. The sample consisted of T cells isolated from PBMCs. Receptors originate from a human donor in good health.

The chain has TRBV25-1 and TRBJ2-3; 7 bases map to TRBD1. Germline V gene lookup returns CDR1 MGHDK and CDR2 SYGVNS. CDR3 length equals 14 residues. After removal of 2 bases from V and 6 bases from J, the junction contained 5 bases not matched to a gene. CDR3 bases: TGTGCCAGCAGTGAAGTCGACAGGGCGGATACGCAGTATTTT. Translation: CASSEVDRADTQYF.

The chain has TRBV2 and TRBJ2-7, with a tentative D call TRBD2 (5 bases). V lost 6 bases and J lost 1, with 31 bases in between. The length of the CDR3 is 20 residues. Germline V gene lookup returns CDR1 SNHLY and CDR2 FYNNEI. CDR3 sequence (DNA): TGTGCCAGCAGCCTCTTCCGAAGGGCGGCGGGCGAACCTAATTCCTACGAGCAGTACTTC. Translating gives CASSLFRRAAGEPNSYEQYF.

The rearrangement joins TRBV5-1 to TRBJ1-1, with D perhaps TRBD1 (5 bases). The V and J ends lost 2 bases and 5 bases respectively, with 28 bases between them. The CDR3 totals 19 residues. Germline CDR1 and CDR2: SGHRS and YFSETQ. The CDR3 nucleotides read TGCGCCAGCAGCTTAGTCGCATTCAAGGAGTCAGGGTCGTTTACTGAAGCTTTCTTT. Translation: CASSLVAFKESGSFTEAFF.

The chain is built from TRBV5-1 and TRBJ2-5; D may be TRBD1 (5 bases). Between the trimmed V and J ends, which lost 4 bases and 5 bases, there was a span of 18 bases. The CDR3 consists of 15 residues. CDR1 is SGHRS and CDR2 is YFSETQ in the germline V gene. CDR3 amino acids: CASSPQGVRRETQYF. CDR3 DNA: TGCGCCAGCAGCCCCCAGGGTGTTCGGCGGGAGACCCAGTACTTC.

Only one count was recorded for this clone. This chain links TRBV18 with TRBJ1-2, with D possibly being TRBD1 (6 bases). Trimming pared 2 bases from V and 6 bases from J, leaving 13 bases between. Germline V gives CDR1 KGHSH, CDR2 LQKENI. The CDR3 has 14 amino acids. CDR3 in DNA: TGTGCCAGCTCACCAAATACAGGGTACGATGGCTACACCTTC. Protein product: CASSPNTGYDGYTF. Supplemented by reference TRBV18 and TRBJ1-2, the full variable domain reads NAGVMQNPRHLVRRRGQEARLRCSPMKGHSHVYWYRQLPEEGLKFMVYLQKENIIDESGMPKERFSAEFPKEGPSILRIQQVVRGDSAAYFCASSPNTGYDGYTFGSGTRLTVV.

In DNA, the CDR3 is TGTGCCAGCAGCTTAGCGATGGGGCGCAGGACTGAAGCTTTCTTT. Amino acids: CASSLAMGRRTEAFF. The chain has TRBV7-6 and TRBJ1-1; possible D gene TRBD1, 5 bases. Germline loops: CDR1 SGHVS, CDR2 FNYEAQ. CDR3 length: 15 amino acids. The ends were cut back, 0 bases at V and 5 bases at J, with 13 bases in the middle.

CDR3 sequence: CATRDSSYEQYF. CDR3 coding DNA: TGTGCCACCCGGGACAGCTCCTACGAGCAGTACTTC. V gene TRBV27 combines with J gene TRBJ2-7; 7 positions match TRBD1. This CDR3 is built from 12 residues. The germline gives CDR1 MNHEY, CDR2 SMNVEV (reference sequence). J gave up 0 bases and V 10 bases, and 3 bases lay outside the gene matches.

The V call is TRBV5-4, the J call TRBJ2-3, with 9 bases aligning to TRBD2. V gave up 4 bases and J gave up 6 bases; unmatched junction bases: 12. The germline V gene encodes CDR1 SGHNT and CDR2 YYREEE (reference sequence). This CDR3 has 16 residues. In DNA form, the CDR3 reads TGTGCCAGCAGCCCTGGGACTAGCCGGGATGCGGATACGCAGTATTTT. This translates into CASSPGTSRDADTQYF.

This chain links TRBV6-1 with TRBJ1-6, with unresolved D. The length of the CDR3 is 17 residues. V gave up 2 bases and J gave up 7 bases, with 18 bases separating them. In germline, CDR1 is MNHNS, CDR2 SASEGT. CDR3 region: CASSERSAVRANSPLHF. The CDR3 DNA reads as TGTGCCAGCAGTGAACGTTCGGCTGTGAGAGCGAATTCACCCCTCCACTTT.

The gene calls are TRBV5-1 and TRBJ1-1, with D tentatively TRBD1 (5 bases). Germline CDR1 SGHRS, CDR2 YFSETQ. The CDR3 sequence is 14 residues long. The germline V and J ends were trimmed by 6 bases and 1 base, with 13 bases remaining between them. CDR3 nucleotides: TGCGCCAGCACCCGTTCAGACAGGAACACTGAAGCTTTCTTT. Its translation is CASTRSDRNTEAFF.

The J gene is TRBJ2-5, the V gene TRBV11-3; D uncertain. CDR3 size: 11 residues. CDR1 and CDR2 (germline): SGHNT, YENEEA. Trimming removed 3 bases at V and 5 bases at J, with 4 bases between. In DNA, the CDR3 is TGTGCCAGCAGCTTCGGGGAGACCCAGTACTTC. It yields the protein CASSFGETQYF.

The chain recombines TRBV9 with TRBJ1-1; a weak D match, TRBD1 (6 bases). This CDR3 contains 13 residues. Germline V lookup: CDR1 SGDLS, CDR2 YYNGEE. The ends were cut back, 5 bases at V and 4 bases at J, with 12 bases in the middle. The CDR3 DNA follows: TGTGCCAGCAGGGAAACAGGGAGCACTGAAGCTTTCTTT. Protein product: CASRETGSTEAFF.

This clone has just one count. The chain couples TRBV6-1 to TRBJ2-1; D remains unclear. The V end was cut by 2 bases, the J end by 3 bases, with 8 bases between. Germline assignment: CDR1 MNHNS and CDR2 SASEGT. This CDR3 spans 14 amino acids. The CDR3, as DNA: TGTGCCAGCAGTGAACGGGTGAGCTACAATGAGCAGTTCTTC. Protein: CASSERVSYNEQFF.

The V call is TRBV10-3, the J call TRBJ2-1; D not certain. Looked up from germline, CDR1 is ENHRY and CDR2 is SYGVKD. The CDR3 is 13 amino acids. V lost 0 bases to trimming and J lost 6 bases, with 6 bases between them. The CDR3 here is CAISESWLNEQFF. CDR3 bases: TGTGCCATCAGTGAGTCATGGCTCAATGAGCAGTTCTTC.

This chain joins TRBV4-2 and TRBJ2-3; 7 bases match TRBD2. With V trimmed by 1 base and J by 0 bases, 13 bases remained unmatched. The CDR3 contains 19 residues. Germline V lookup: CDR1 LGHNA, CDR2 YNFKEQ. The CDR3 DNA reads as TGTGCCAGCAGCCAAGGTTTTCGGGCAACCGGGAGGAGCACAGATACGCAGTATTTT. Protein: CASSQGFRATGRSTDTQYF.

The chain is built from TRBV11-2 and TRBJ2-7; TRBD1 matches at 7 bases. This CDR3 has 11 residues. Germline lookup yields CDR1 SGHAT and CDR2 FQNNGV. Unmatched junction bases numbered 2, after V lost 5 bases and J lost 7 bases. CDR3 nucleotides: TGTGCCAGCAGCCAGACAGGGGAGCAGTACTTC. Protein product: CASSQTGEQYF.

This clone has just one count. The rearrangement links TRBV28 to TRBJ2-1, with a possible D match to TRBD2 (5 bases). From germline, CDR1 is MDHEN and CDR2 SYDVKM. V dropped 6 bases and J dropped 2 bases, with 17 bases sitting between them. The CDR3 contains 16 residues. For the CDR3, the DNA is TGTGCCAGCAGACTGCCTAGTACCGGGGCCTACAATGAGCAGTTCTTC. Translated: CASRLPSTGAYNEQFF.

This clone was counted once. This chain joins TRBV10-2 and TRBJ2-5; D is possibly TRBD1 (6 bases). V dropped 7 bases and J dropped 1 base, with 10 bases sitting between them. The CDR3 extends over 13 amino acids. CDR1 is WSHSY and CDR2 is SAAADI in the germline V gene. CDR3 DNA: TGCGCCAGCAAAGGGGGAATCCAAGAGACCCAGTACTTC. Its protein product is CASKGGIQETQYF.

The rearrangement joins TRBV10-1 to TRBJ2-1; the D is unclear. The germline V and J ends were trimmed by 3 bases and 0 bases, with 9 bases remaining between them. The V gene's germline CDR1 is WNHNN and CDR2 SYGVQD (reference sequence). There are 15 residues in the CDR3. CDR3 nucleotides: TGCGCCAGCAGTGACAGGCTTAGCTCCTACAATGAGCAGTTCTTC. Protein: CASSDRLSSYNEQFF.

The DNA of the CDR3 is TGTGCCAGCATCTCCGGGGGGCGGGGGAGAGGAGATACGCAGTATTTT. This gives the protein CASISGGRGRGDTQYF. The J gene is TRBJ2-3, the V gene TRBV2; perhaps TRBD2 as D (7 bases). CDR1 is SNHLY, CDR2 FYNNEI, per germline. The CDR3 runs to 16 residues. Trimming cost V 7 bases and J 5 bases, with 22 bases left between them. Full variable domain (rest looked up from reference TRBV2 and TRBJ2-3): EPEVTQTPSHQVTQMGQEVILRCVPISNHLYFYWYRQILGQKVEFLVSFYNNEISEKSEIFDDQFSVERPDGSNFTLKIRSTKLEDSAMYFCASISGGRGRGDTQYFGPGTRLTVL.

V gene TRBV10-2 combines with J gene TRBJ2-3, with D perhaps matching TRBD2 (6 bases). The V and J ends lost 3 bases and 5 bases respectively, with 15 bases between them. This CDR3 contains 15 residues. The V gene's germline CDR1 is WSHSY and CDR2 SAAADI. CDR3 sequence (DNA): TGCGCCAGCAGTGAATCATGGGGGGATAGAGATACGCAGTATTTT. Its protein product is CASSESWGDRDTQYF.